This T cell receptor (beta chain) was identified in a study of tumor-infiltrating lymphocytes in oesophageal squamous cell carcinoma. The CDR3 consists of 17 residues. V shed 7 bases, J shed 0 bases, and the junction held 9 bases outside the gene matches. The germline V gene encodes CDR1 SGHTA and CDR2 FQGNSA. TCRdb re-called the PCR reads through MiXCR, storing one row per CDR3 protein. The data show just under 20,000 distinct CDR3 sequences, approximately 40% seen once. The TCR originated in a male donor with esophageal squamous cell carcinoma. The genes are TRBV7-2 and TRBJ1-1, with 12 bases lining up with TRBD1. Sequencing was done on a sample of normal esophageal tissue next to the tumor. The CDR3 bases are TGTGCCAGCAAGGCGGGGACAGGGGGCAATATGAACACTGAAGCTTTCTTT. Its protein product is CASKAGTGGNMNTEAFF.